The clone carrying this T cell receptor beta chain was seen ten or more times. The sample belongs to a study of blood T cell repertoires in COVID-19. Trimming cost V 4 bases and J 7 bases; bases outside gene matches: 1. The CDR3 loop spans 11 amino acids. The V gene's germline CDR1 is WNHNN and CDR2 SYGVQD (reference sequence). Study processing details: Nucleated cell counts were estimated from reference gene primer amplification. The method was immunoSEQ multiplex PCR; TCRdb's version includes in-frame clones alone and lacks a portion of them. For V, J and clone size, that table is used; D and trimming come from the DNA. The sample gives about 160,000 clones, roughly four fifths of which show up once; over 10% is in the top ten.

Sequencing was performed on peripheral blood. The chain links TRBV10-1 to TRBJ2-7; the match to TRBD2 covers 7 bases. The source is a man in his 70s who had recovered from COVID-19. CDR3 coding DNA: TGCGCCAGCAGTGCAGCGGGGGAGCAGTACTTC. Translated, it gives CASSAAGEQYF.